The TCR beta chain described here comes from a study of blood T cell repertoires in COVID-19. Libraries were prepared by immunoSEQ multiplex PCR; TCRdb keeps only in-frame clonotypes and omits some of them. The table has 78,000 or so clones, 75% to 85% seen once. The CDR3 is 15 amino acids. V lost 4 bases to trimming and J lost 3 bases, with 14 bases between them. The germline CDR1 and CDR2 sequences are SGHTA and FQGNSA. The chain uses TRBV7-2 and TRBJ2-3; possibly TRBD2 for D (5 bases). Material for sequencing was peripheral blood. This sequence was found in a woman aged 60-75 years with acute or convalescent COVID-19. The CDR3 loop is CASSSWGSATDTQYF. CDR3 coding DNA: TGTGCCAGCAGCTCCTGGGGTAGCGCAACAGATACGCAGTATTTT.